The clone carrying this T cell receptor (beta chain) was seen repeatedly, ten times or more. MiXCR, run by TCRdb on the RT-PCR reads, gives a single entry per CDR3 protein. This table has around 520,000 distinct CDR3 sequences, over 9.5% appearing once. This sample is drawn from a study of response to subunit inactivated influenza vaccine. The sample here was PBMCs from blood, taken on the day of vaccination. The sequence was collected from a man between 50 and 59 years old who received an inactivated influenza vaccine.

The CDR3 DNA sequence: TGCGCCAGCAGCCTTACGGGACTAGCGGGGGCAAATGAGCAGTTCTTC. It translates to CASSLTGLAGANEQFF. This chain links TRBV5-1 with TRBJ2-1; the match to TRBD2 covers 14 bases. In germline, CDR1 is SGHRS, CDR2 YFSETQ. The trim removed 4 bases at V and 7 bases at J, leaving 7 bases unmatched. This CDR3 is 16 amino acids long.